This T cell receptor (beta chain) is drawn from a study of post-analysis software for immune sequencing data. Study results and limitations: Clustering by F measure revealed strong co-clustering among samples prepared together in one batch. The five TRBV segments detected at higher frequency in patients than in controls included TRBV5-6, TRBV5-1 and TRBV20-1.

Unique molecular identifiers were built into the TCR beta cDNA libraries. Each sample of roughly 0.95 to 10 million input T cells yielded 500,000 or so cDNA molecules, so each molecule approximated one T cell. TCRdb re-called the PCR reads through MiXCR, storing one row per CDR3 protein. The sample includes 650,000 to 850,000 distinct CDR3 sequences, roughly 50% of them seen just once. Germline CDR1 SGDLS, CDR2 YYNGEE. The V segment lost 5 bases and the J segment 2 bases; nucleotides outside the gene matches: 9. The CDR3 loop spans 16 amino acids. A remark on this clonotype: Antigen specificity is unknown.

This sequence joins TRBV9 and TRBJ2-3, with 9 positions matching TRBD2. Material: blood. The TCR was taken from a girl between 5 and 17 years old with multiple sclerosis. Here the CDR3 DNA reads TGTGCCAGCAGTCTCAAGGCGGGGGGGATCACAGATACGCAGTATTTT. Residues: CASSLKAGGITDTQYF.